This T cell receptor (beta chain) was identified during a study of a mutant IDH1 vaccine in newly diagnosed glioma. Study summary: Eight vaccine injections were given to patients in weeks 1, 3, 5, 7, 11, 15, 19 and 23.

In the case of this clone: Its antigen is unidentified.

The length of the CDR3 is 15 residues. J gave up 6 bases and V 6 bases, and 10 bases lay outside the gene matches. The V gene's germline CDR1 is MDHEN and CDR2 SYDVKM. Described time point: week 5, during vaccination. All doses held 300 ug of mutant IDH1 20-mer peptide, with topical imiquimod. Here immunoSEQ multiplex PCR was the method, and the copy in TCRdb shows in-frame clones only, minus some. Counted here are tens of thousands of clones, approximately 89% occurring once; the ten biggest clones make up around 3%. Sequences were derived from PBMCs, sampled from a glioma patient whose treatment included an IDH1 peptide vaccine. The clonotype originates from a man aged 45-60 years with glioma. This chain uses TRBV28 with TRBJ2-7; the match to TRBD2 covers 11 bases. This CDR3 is CASREVAGGLGEQYF. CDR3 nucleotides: TGTGCCAGCAGGGAGGTAGCGGGGGGGCTCGGCGAGCAGTACTTC.